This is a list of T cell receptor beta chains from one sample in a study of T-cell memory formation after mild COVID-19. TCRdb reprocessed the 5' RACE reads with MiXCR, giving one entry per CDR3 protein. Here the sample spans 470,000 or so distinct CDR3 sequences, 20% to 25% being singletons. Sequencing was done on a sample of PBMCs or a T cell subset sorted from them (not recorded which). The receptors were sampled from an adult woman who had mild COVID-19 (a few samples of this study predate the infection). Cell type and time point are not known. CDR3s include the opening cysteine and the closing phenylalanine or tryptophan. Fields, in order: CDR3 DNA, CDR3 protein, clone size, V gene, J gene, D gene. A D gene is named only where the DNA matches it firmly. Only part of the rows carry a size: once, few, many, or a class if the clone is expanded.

DNA: TGTGCCAGCAGCCTGACGGACAGGGTCGGAACCGGGGAGCTGTTTTTT; CDR3: CASSLTDRVGTGELFF; size: NA; V: TRBV12-3/TRBV12-4; J: TRBJ2-2; D: TRBD1
DNA: TGTGCCAGCAGCAAGGGAGGGCACGGGGCCAACGTCCTGACTTTC; CDR3: CASSKGGHGANVLTF; size: NA; V: TRBV7-9; J: TRBJ2-6; D: TRBD2
DNA: TGTGCCACCAGTGACCTGGAGGACAGGGGGCCTCGGAATGAGCAGTTCTTC; CDR3: CATSDLEDRGPRNEQFF; size: NA; V: TRBV24-1; J: TRBJ2-1; D: TRBD1
DNA: TGTGCCACCAGTGATGGACTAGCGGGATTCAGTCGGCAGTTCTTC; CDR3: CATSDGLAGFSRQFF; size: NA; V: TRBV24-1; J: TRBJ2-1; D: TRBD2
DNA: TGTGCCAGCAGCTTAGATAGGGAGGTCAAGCGGTTCTTC; CDR3: CASSLDREVKRFF; size: NA; V: TRBV7-2; J: TRBJ2-1; D: NA
DNA: TGTGCCAGCAGTTTTTCGAGTTCCGCAGATACGCAGTATTTT; CDR3: CASSFSSSADTQYF; size: NA; V: TRBV12-3/TRBV12-4; J: TRBJ2-3; D: NA
DNA: TGCGCCAGCAGCCAAGCCGCGTTGGCCCACGTTATCGATGAGCAGTTCTTC; CDR3: CASSQAALAHVIDEQFF; size: NA; V: TRBV4-1; J: TRBJ2-1; D: NA
DNA: TGTGCCAGCAGGATAGGGACAGTCGACCACTACGAGCAGTACTTC; CDR3: CASRIGTVDHYEQYF; size: NA; V: TRBV2; J: TRBJ2-7; D: TRBD1
DNA: TGTGCCAGCAGCTTAGTGGGTGGGGGCTACACCTTC; CDR3: CASSLVGGGYTF; size: few; V: TRBV7-9; J: TRBJ1-2; D: NA
DNA: TGCAGTGCTAGAGATCGGAGGGGACAAGAGACCCAGTACTTC; CDR3: CSARDRRGQETQYF; size: NA; V: TRBV20-1; J: TRBJ2-5; D: NA
DNA: TGTGCCAGCAGCTCCTGGACAGGGGGGGAAGAAGATACGCAGTATTTT; CDR3: CASSSWTGGEEDTQYF; size: few; V: TRBV7-6; J: TRBJ2-3; D: TRBD1
DNA: TGTGCCAGCAGAAGGTACCGGGCCCCGAACACTGAAGCTTTCTTT; CDR3: CASRRYRAPNTEAFF; size: NA; V: TRBV11-1; J: TRBJ1-1; D: NA
DNA: TGTGCCAGCAGTGGGTGGACTAGCGGGGGGGCCCCCGCCGTTCTTGTCACAGATACGCAGTATTTT; CDR3: CASSGWTSGGAPAVLVTDTQYF; size: few; V: TRBV25-1; J: TRBJ2-3; D: TRBD2
DNA: TGTGCCAGCAGCTTAGTTTGGGGGCCTGGGGGGGCCAATCAGCCCCAGCATTTT; CDR3: CASSLVWGPGGANQPQHF; size: few; V: TRBV7-8; J: TRBJ1-5; D: NA
DNA: TGCAGCGTGCGGACTAGCGGGGGGATTGAGCAGTTCTTC; CDR3: CSVRTSGGIEQFF; size: NA; V: TRBV29-1; J: TRBJ2-1; D: TRBD2
DNA: TGTGCCAGCAGTTACGCGGCTAGGCAAGAGACCCAGTACTTC; CDR3: CASSYAARQETQYF; size: NA; V: TRBV6-2/TRBV6-3; J: TRBJ2-5; D: NA
DNA: TGTGCCAGCAGCCACACTAGCGGGGAGGTAGATACGCAGTATTTT; CDR3: CASSHTSGEVDTQYF; size: NA; V: TRBV4-2; J: TRBJ2-3; D: TRBD2
DNA: TGTGCCAGCAGTGGGACGACAGGGGCGCAATACGAGCAGTACTTC; CDR3: CASSGTTGAQYEQYF; size: NA; V: TRBV6-1; J: TRBJ2-7; D: TRBD1
DNA: TGTGCCAGCAGCTTGTCCGGCCAGCCTTTGTCGGAGCAGTACTTC; CDR3: CASSLSGQPLSEQYF; size: NA; V: TRBV5-4; J: TRBJ2-7; D: NA
DNA: TGCGCCAGCAGCATGGGACAGGGGGCATCTAACGAGCAGTACTTC; CDR3: CASSMGQGASNEQYF; size: few; V: TRBV5-1; J: TRBJ2-7; D: TRBD1
DNA: TGTGCCTGGAGTGGGACAGGGTTCTCTGGGGCCAACGTCCTGACTTTC; CDR3: CAWSGTGFSGANVLTF; size: few; V: TRBV30; J: TRBJ2-6; D: TRBD1
DNA: TGCGCCAGCAGCCAAGTTCTCTACGGGCCCTACAATGAGCAGTTCTTC; CDR3: CASSQVLYGPYNEQFF; size: NA; V: TRBV4-1; J: TRBJ2-1; D: NA
DNA: TGTGCCAGCAGCTTAGCCAAAACTGCAGATACGCAGTATTTT; CDR3: CASSLAKTADTQYF; size: NA; V: TRBV7-9; J: TRBJ2-3; D: NA
DNA: TGTGCCAGCAGCTTTCGGATGGACAGTAACTACGAGCAGTACTTC; CDR3: CASSFRMDSNYEQYF; size: few; V: TRBV7-6; J: TRBJ2-7; D: NA